Below are 3 T cell receptor beta chains sequenced from a single sample in a study of monozygotic twins with inflammatory bowel disease. Reanalyzing the 5' RACE reads, TCRdb keeps one entry per CDR3 protein, without DNA. This table holds some 330,000 distinct CDR3 sequences. Input material: blood. The receptor source for this set is a human donor with ulcerative colitis or Crohn's disease, or a healthy co-twin of an affected twin (not recorded which).

The chain links TRBV7-2 to TRBJ2-7; TCRdb outputs TRBD2, but without DNA this stays unchecked. The CDR3 is 16 residues long. Germline V lookup: CDR1 SGHTA, CDR2 FQGNSA. CDR3 residues: CASSLAGGSGSNEQYF.

The chain joins TRBV6-5 to TRBJ1-4; TCRdb picks TRBD1, but there is no DNA to check that call. The CDR3 is 16 residues long. CDR1 is MNHEY, CDR2 SVGAGI, per germline. The CDR3 protein is CASSYLGQQTNEKLFF.

This rearrangement joins TRBV25-1 to TRBJ1-5. Germline V gene lookup returns CDR1 MGHDK and CDR2 SYGVNS. This CDR3 contains 14 residues. The CDR3 here is CASSEATSNQPQHF.